This note documents a single T cell receptor beta chain sequence. This may come from a read error, since a much larger clone is one base off. The data were taken from a study of blood T cells in healthy people across ages. A J-beta primer mix and a sample-barcoded 5' primer were used in a second PCR of about 7 to 12 cycles. Using its own MiXCR run on the 5' RACE reads, TCRdb lists one record per CDR3 protein. The table shows 650,000 to 950,000 distinct CDR3 sequences, with approximately 48% occurring only once. The V segment lost 8 bases and the J segment 5 bases; nucleotides outside the gene matches: 11. CDR1 is DFQATT, CDR2 SNEGSKA, per germline (reference sequence). This CDR3 comprises 13 residues.

Specimen: blood. This chain connects TRBV20-1 to TRBJ2-5, with 7 bases lining up with TRBD1. The sequence derives from a man aged 55-75 years in good health. The CDR3 sequence: CSTNVRGLETQYF. CDR3 sequence (DNA): TGCAGTACCAACGTTAGGGGGCTGGAGACCCAGTACTTC.